A single sample gave rise to the 26 T cell receptor beta chains below, sequenced in a study of cytomegalovirus exposure and HLA in healthy donors. Vbeta (60) and Jbeta (13) primers were used in the PCR. TCRdb's copy holds only in-frame clones and misses some; the assay was immunoSEQ multiplex PCR. The table gives fewer than 150,000 clones; the top ten clones make up 2% to 3% of it. Material: PBMCs. The receptors come from a man in his forties or fifties in good health and CMV-seronegative.

The rearrangement links TRBV6-4 to TRBJ2-3; D is unresolved. V was trimmed by 2 bases and J by 4 bases, leaving 7 bases between them. CDR1 and CDR2 (germline): MRHNA, SNTAGT. This CDR3 region has 13 residues. The CDR3 is CASSDRSPDTQYF. The CDR3 nucleotides read TGTGCCAGCAGTGACCGGTCGCCAGATACGCAGTATTTT.

This sequence joins TRBV10-3 and TRBJ2-3, with a possible D match to TRBD1 (6 bases). V dropped 6 bases and J dropped 1 base, with 11 bases sitting between them. The CDR3 sequence is 14 residues long. Germline assignment: CDR1 ENHRY and CDR2 SYGVKD. This CDR3 reads CAIRNREGTDTQYF. CDR3 nucleotides: TGTGCCATCAGGAACAGGGAAGGCACAGATACGCAGTATTTT.

The V gene is TRBV6-1, the J gene TRBJ1-2; D gene ambiguous. The CDR3 spans 13 residues. Germline CDR1 is MNHNS and CDR2 is SASEGT. The ends were cut back, 5 bases at V and 7 bases at J, with 14 bases in the middle. CDR3 sequence reads: CASSITGERGYTF. In nucleotides, the CDR3 is TGTGCCAGCAGTATCACTGGGGAGCGTGGCTACACCTTC.

J is TRBJ1-6 and V is TRBV4-1; weak D call: TRBD1 (6 bases). The V end was cut by 0 bases, the J end by 4 bases, with 10 bases between. The CDR3 length is 16 residues. Germline lookup yields CDR1 MGHRA and CDR2 YSYEKL. CDR3 DNA: TGCGCCAGCAGCCAAGAACCCCAGGGGTATAATTCACCCCTCCACTTT. Translation gives CASSQEPQGYNSPLHF.

J is TRBJ2-2 and V is TRBV19; D gene ambiguous. The V end was cut by 10 bases, the J end by 6 bases, with 12 bases between. CDR3 size: 12 residues. CDR1 and CDR2 (germline): LNHDA, SQIVND (reference sequence). CDR3 sequence reads: CATWKASGELFF. CDR3 in DNA: TGTGCCACGTGGAAAGCGTCCGGGGAGCTGTTTTTT. Full variable domain (remainder filled in from reference TRBV19 and TRBJ2-2): DGGITQSPKYLFRKEGQNVTLSCEQNLNHDAMYWYRQDPGQGLRLIYYSQIVNDFQKGDIAEGYSVSREKKESFPLTVTSAQKNPTAFYLCATWKASGELFFGEGSRLTVL.

The V gene is TRBV15, the J gene TRBJ1-4, with TRBD1 matching 7 bases. V lost 6 bases and J lost 7; bases outside the gene matches: 2. Germline assignment: CDR1 LNHNV and CDR2 YYDKDF (reference sequence). The CDR3 is 12 residues long. The CDR3 coding sequence is TGTGCCACCAGAAACAGGGGTGAAAAACTGTTTTTT. Residues: CATRNRGEKLFF. The whole variable domain, remainder taken from reference TRBV15 and TRBJ1-4, is DAMVIQNPRYQVTQFGKPVTLSCSQTLNHNVMYWYQQKSSQAPKLLFHYYDKDFNNEADTPDNFQSRRPNTSFCFLDIRSPGLGDTAMYLCATRNRGEKLFFGSGTQLSVL.

The chain combines TRBV6-1 with TRBJ2-7; the match to TRBD2 covers 11 bases. This CDR3 region has 18 residues. V lost 0 bases and J lost 2; bases outside the gene matches: 9. Germline V CDR1 and CDR2: MNHNS, SASEGT. The CDR3 DNA reads TGTGCCAGCAGTGAAGCATCACTAGCGGGGGCCTATGCCTACGAGCAGTACTTC. Translation gives CASSEASLAGAYAYEQYF.

V usage is TRBV4-2 and J usage is TRBJ1-1; no firm D call. The V and J ends lost 4 bases and 5 bases respectively, with 11 bases between them. Germline CDR1 reads LGHNA; CDR2 reads YNFKEQ. The CDR3 contains 13 residues. CDR3 bases: TGTGCCAGCAGCCTCGACGGGTATACTGAAGCTTTCTTT. It is translated as CASSLDGYTEAFF.

V is TRBV5-4 and J is TRBJ2-5; D perhaps matches TRBD2 (6 bases). The CDR3 has 15 residues. CDR1 and CDR2 from the germline V gene are SGHNT and YYREEE (reference sequence). The V end was cut by 2 bases, the J end by 3 bases, with 14 bases between. CDR3 bases: TGTGCCAGCAGCTTTGGGCGGGGACCAAAAGAGACCCAGTACTTC. Translating it yields CASSFGRGPKETQYF.

The chain recombines TRBV7-3 with TRBJ2-1; 12 bases are shared with TRBD2. CDR1 and CDR2 (germline): SGHTA, FQGTGA. Losses at the gene ends were 5 bases for V and 1 base for J; bases not matched to a gene: 6. This CDR3 comprises 17 residues. Here the CDR3 DNA reads TGTGCCAGCAGCCCGCGGGGACTAGCGGGTTCCTACAATGAGCAGTTCTTC. It codes for CASSPRGLAGSYNEQFF.

The chain recombines TRBV6-5 with TRBJ1-2; TRBD1 aligns across 10 bases. The CDR3 length is 16 residues. V dropped 2 bases and J dropped 6; count of bases not matched to a gene: 9. CDR1 is MNHEY and CDR2 is SVGAGI in the germline V gene. CDR3 region: CASSYRGTGVLDGYTF. In DNA form, the CDR3 reads TGTGCCAGCAGTTACCGTGGGACAGGGGTTTTGGATGGCTACACCTTC.

The chain combines TRBV4-2 with TRBJ1-2, with D possibly TRBD1 on 6 matching bases. The ends were cut back, 4 bases at V and 5 bases at J, with 8 bases in the middle. The germline CDR1 and CDR2 sequences are LGHNA and YNFKEQ. This CDR3 is 12 amino acids long. The CDR3 protein is CASSPDSYGYTF. In DNA, the CDR3 is TGTGCCAGCAGCCCGGACAGTTATGGCTACACCTTC.

V and J are TRBV19 and TRBJ2-2; perhaps TRBD2 as D (5 bases). CDR3 length: 16 amino acids. Germline assignment: CDR1 LNHDA and CDR2 SQIVND (reference sequence). V shed 5 bases and J shed 1 base, with 14 bases lying between them. This chain's CDR3 is CASSPEGQENTGELFF. The DNA of the CDR3 is TGTGCCAGTAGTCCCGAGGGCCAGGAGAACACCGGGGAGCTGTTTTTT.

J is TRBJ1-1 and V is TRBV7-2; tentatively, D is TRBD1 (6 bases). The CDR3 runs to 14 residues. Germline CDR1 is SGHTA and CDR2 is FQGNSA. V lost 3 bases, J lost 4 bases, and 12 bases lay in between. In nucleotides, the CDR3 is TGTGCCAGCAGCTTTCAGGGGCAAGGCACTGAAGCTTTCTTT. It yields the protein CASSFQGQGTEAFF. Based on the CDR3 plus reference TRBV7-2 and TRBJ1-1, the full variable domain is GAGVSQSPSNKVTEKGKDVELRCDPISGHTALYWYRQSLGQGLEFLIYFQGNSAPDKSGLPSDRFSAERTGGSVSTLTIQRTQQEDSAVYLCASSFQGQGTEAFFGQGTRLTVV.

This rearrangement joins TRBV6-5 to TRBJ1-2, with 7 bases fitting TRBD1. The CDR3 loop spans 13 amino acids. V shed 10 bases and J 4 bases; nucleotides not matched to a gene: 9. CDR1 is MNHEY, CDR2 SVGAGI, per germline. CDR3 sequence: CATQGGSGYGYTF. CDR3 DNA sequence: TGTGCCACCCAAGGGGGCTCGGGCTATGGCTACACCTTC.

The chain combines TRBV6-5 with TRBJ2-2, with a weak D call TRBD2 (6 bases). CDR3 size: 15 residues. Germline CDR1 MNHEY, CDR2 SVGAGI. V was pared by 7 bases and J by 0 bases, with 12 bases between. This CDR3 reads CASTRGLANTGELFF. The CDR3 bases are TGTGCCAGCACCCGGGGACTTGCGAACACCGGGGAGCTGTTTTTT.

The chain employs TRBV6-5 and TRBJ1-1; 8 bases align to TRBD1. V shed 0 bases and J 9 bases; nucleotides not matched to a gene: 6. The CDR3 has 14 amino acids. Germline V gene lookup returns CDR1 MNHEY and CDR2 SVGAGI. The CDR3 bases are TGTGCCAGCAGTTACTCGTCAGGGGGCAAGAAAGCTTTCTTT. It translates to CASSYSSGGKKAFF.

In the case of this clone: Other DNA sequences within the sample encode an identical CDR3. The chain has TRBV4-3 and TRBJ1-3; no clear D gene. The V gene lost 0 bases and the J gene lost 0 bases, with 3 bases spanning the gap. The CDR3 has 14 amino acids. Germline CDR1 and CDR2: LGHNA and YSLEER. DNA of the CDR3: TGCGCCAGCAGCCAAGACAGCTCTGGAAACACCATATATTTT. Protein sequence: CASSQDSSGNTIYF.

The chain couples TRBV4-3 to TRBJ2-5; a weak D match, TRBD2 (5 bases). V gave up 1 base and J gave up 1 base, with 13 bases separating them. There are 16 residues in the CDR3. Germline loops: CDR1 LGHNA, CDR2 YSLEER. The CDR3 DNA sequence: TGCGCCAGCAGCCAAGGGGTTTCGAGGGTCCAAGAGACCCAGTACTTC. Its translation is CASSQGVSRVQETQYF.

Here the CDR3 DNA reads TGTGCTAGTGGTCAAGTTGTTGGGGGCACCAATGAAAAACTGTTTTTT. Its translation is CASGQVVGGTNEKLFF. The V gene is TRBV12-5, the J gene TRBJ1-4; the D gene is possibly TRBD1 (6 bases). This CDR3 region has 16 residues. Germline values: CDR1 LGHNT, CDR2 FRNRAP. The V and J ends lost 5 bases and 5 bases respectively, with 18 bases between them. Supplemented by reference TRBV12-5 and TRBJ1-4, the full variable domain reads DARVTQTPRHKVTEMGQEVTMRCQPILGHNTVFWYRQTMMQGLELLAYFRNRAPLDDSGMPKDRFSAEMPDATLATLKIQPSEPRDSAVYFCASGQVVGGTNEKLFFGSGTQLSVL.

This rearrangement joins TRBV9 to TRBJ2-5; TRBD1 aligns across 10 bases. The V segment lost 3 bases and the J segment 7 bases; nucleotides outside the gene matches: 6. Germline lookup yields CDR1 SGDLS and CDR2 YYNGEE. This CDR3 spans 14 amino acids. CDR3 sequence (DNA): TGTGCCAGCAGCGAGAGTGGACAGGGGGTGACCCAGTACTTC. Protein product: CASSESGQGVTQYF.

The J gene is TRBJ2-7, the V gene TRBV4-2; TRBD2 aligns across 9 bases. This CDR3 comprises 16 residues. From germline, CDR1 is LGHNA and CDR2 YNFKEQ. V shed 4 bases and J 6 bases; nucleotides not matched to a gene: 13. The CDR3 here is CASSPNTRGGIREQYF. CDR3 nucleotides: TGTGCCAGCAGCCCTAACACGCGGGGGGGAATTCGCGAGCAGTACTTC.

The chain recombines TRBV10-1 with TRBJ2-7; 12 nucleotides line up with TRBD2. Germline CDR1 reads WNHNN; CDR2 reads SYGVQD (reference sequence). The CDR3 loop spans 14 amino acids. V gave up 2 bases and J gave up 7 bases; unmatched junction bases: 3. In nucleotides, the CDR3 is TGCGCCAGCAGTGAGACTAGCGGGGGGAAAGAGCAGTACTTC. It is translated as CASSETSGGKEQYF.

This chain uses TRBV5-1 with TRBJ2-6; tentative D call: TRBD2 (7 bases). The V gene lost 5 bases and the J gene lost 4 bases, with 22 bases spanning the gap. Germline CDR1 SGHRS, CDR2 YFSETQ. The CDR3 covers 18 residues. Written as DNA, the CDR3 is TGCGCCAGCAGATCTATAGGGGGGGAATTATCCGGGGCCAACGTCCTGACTTTC. This codes for CASRSIGGELSGANVLTF. Variable domain in full (rest from reference TRBV5-1 and TRBJ2-6): KAGVTQTPRYLIKTRGQQVTLSCSPISGHRSVSWYQQTPGQGLQFLFEYFSETQRNKGNFPGRFSGRQFSNSRSEMNVSTLELGDSALYLCASRSIGGELSGANVLTFGAGSRLTVL.

The rearrangement links TRBV5-1 to TRBJ2-2; unclear D gene. This CDR3 spans 15 amino acids. Trimming cost V 4 bases and J 1 base, with 11 bases left between them. Per germline, CDR1 SGHRS and CDR2 YFSETQ. CDR3 in DNA: TGCGCCAGCAGCAATCCCTTCAGGAACACCGGGGAGCTGTTTTTT. Translating it yields CASSNPFRNTGELFF.

This sequence joins TRBV19 and TRBJ1-2, with TRBD1 matching over 7 bases. The CDR3 consists of 15 residues. Germline V CDR1 and CDR2: LNHDA, SQIVND (reference sequence). Unmatched junction bases numbered 7, after V lost 6 bases and J lost 0 bases. The CDR3 spells CASREGGASNYGYTF. The CDR3 bases are TGTGCCAGTAGGGAAGGGGGCGCATCTAACTATGGCTACACCTTC.